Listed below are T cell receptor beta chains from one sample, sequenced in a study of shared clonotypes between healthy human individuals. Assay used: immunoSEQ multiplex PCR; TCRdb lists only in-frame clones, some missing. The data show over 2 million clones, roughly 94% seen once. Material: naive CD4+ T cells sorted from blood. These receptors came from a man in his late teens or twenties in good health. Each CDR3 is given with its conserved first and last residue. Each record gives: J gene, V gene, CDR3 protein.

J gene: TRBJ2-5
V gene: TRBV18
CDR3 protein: CASSPQRPGLAGGQETQYF

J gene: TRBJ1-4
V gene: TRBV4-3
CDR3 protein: CASSRTTLGGHEKLFF

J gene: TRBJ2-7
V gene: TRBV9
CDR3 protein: CASSPRPYEQYF

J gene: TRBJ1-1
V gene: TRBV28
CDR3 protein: CASSYGTLNTEAFF

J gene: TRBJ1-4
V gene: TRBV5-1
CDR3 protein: CASSLVGTENEKLFF

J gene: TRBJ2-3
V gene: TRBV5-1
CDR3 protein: CASSWEDRAWGGNTDTQYF

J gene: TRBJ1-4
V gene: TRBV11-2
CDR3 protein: CASSFWVATNEKLFF

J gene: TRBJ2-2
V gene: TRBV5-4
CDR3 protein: CASSLSGTANTGELFF

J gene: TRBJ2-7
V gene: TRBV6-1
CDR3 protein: CASSAGLAGSYEQYF

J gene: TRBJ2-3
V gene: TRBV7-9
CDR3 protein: CASSLGLSGHTDTQYF

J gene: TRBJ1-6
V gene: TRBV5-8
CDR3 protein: CASSLVLGNSPLHF

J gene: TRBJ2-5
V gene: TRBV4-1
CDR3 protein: CASSQGPGRVQETQYF

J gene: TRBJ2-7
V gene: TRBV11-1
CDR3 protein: CASSLESLTYEQYF

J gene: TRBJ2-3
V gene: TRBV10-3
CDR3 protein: CAISEGIPDTQYF

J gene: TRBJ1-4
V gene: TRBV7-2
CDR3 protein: CASSPTGTVFRGEKLFF

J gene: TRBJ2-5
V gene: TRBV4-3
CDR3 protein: CASSQTGATQETQYF

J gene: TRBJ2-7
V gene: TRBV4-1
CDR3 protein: CASSQVLGTGGYEQYF

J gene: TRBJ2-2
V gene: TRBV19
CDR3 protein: CASSIAGTGELFF

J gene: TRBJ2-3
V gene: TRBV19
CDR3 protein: CASSVGGSSDTQYF

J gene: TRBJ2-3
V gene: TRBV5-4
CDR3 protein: CASSSKGGPDTQYF

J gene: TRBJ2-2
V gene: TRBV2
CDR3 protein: CASRGTGPNTGELFF

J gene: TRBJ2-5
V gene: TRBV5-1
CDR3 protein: CASSLSSGSETQYF

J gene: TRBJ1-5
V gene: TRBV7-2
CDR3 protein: CASSSTGTGRQPQHF

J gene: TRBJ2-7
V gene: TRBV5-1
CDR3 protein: CASRGTGSSYEQYF

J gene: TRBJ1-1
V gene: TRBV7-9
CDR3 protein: CASSLDVSEAFF

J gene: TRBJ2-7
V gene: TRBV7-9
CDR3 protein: CASSLGTAGGNEQYF

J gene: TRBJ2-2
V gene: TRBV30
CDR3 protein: CAWSVDRVTGVISGELFF

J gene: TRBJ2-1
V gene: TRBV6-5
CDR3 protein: CASSYSRGASYNEQFF

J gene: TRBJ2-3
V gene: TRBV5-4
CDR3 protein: CASSIPGTDTQYF

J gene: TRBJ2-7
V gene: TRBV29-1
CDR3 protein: CSVDRGHEQYF

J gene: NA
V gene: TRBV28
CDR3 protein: CASSFRQSHDEQYF

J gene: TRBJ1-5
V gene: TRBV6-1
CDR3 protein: CASSEVWVGDQPQHF

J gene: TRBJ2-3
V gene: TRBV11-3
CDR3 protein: CASSSGVAGRTDTQYF

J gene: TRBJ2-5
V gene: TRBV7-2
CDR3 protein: CASSLSPSGIRETQYF

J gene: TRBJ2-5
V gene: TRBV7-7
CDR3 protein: CASSATRLAGGQETQYF

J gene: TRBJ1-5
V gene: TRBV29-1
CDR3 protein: CSVGQGSANQPQHF

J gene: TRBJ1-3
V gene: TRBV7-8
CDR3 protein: CASSLEDRAGNTIYF

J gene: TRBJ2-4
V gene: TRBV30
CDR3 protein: CAWSQRDRLAKNIQYF

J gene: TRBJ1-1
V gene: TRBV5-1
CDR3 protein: CASSPKDRGAEAFF

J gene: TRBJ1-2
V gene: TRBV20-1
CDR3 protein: CSAPGLRGYTF

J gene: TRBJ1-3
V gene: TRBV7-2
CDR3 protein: CASSRPGGTGNTIYF